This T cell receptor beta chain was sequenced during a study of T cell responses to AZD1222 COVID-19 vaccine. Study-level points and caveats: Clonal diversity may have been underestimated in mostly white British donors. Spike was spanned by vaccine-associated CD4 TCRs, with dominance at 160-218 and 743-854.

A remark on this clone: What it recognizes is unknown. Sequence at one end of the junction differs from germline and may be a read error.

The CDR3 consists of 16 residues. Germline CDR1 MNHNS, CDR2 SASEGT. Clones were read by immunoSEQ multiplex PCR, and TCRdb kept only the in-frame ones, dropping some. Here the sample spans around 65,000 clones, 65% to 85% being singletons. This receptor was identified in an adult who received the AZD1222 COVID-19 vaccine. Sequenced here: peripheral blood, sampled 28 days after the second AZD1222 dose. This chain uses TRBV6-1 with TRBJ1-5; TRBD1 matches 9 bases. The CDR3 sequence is CASREVGTGIGQPQHF. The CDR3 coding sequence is TGTGCCAGCAGAGAAGTAGGGACAGGGATCGGTCAGCCCCAGCATTTT.